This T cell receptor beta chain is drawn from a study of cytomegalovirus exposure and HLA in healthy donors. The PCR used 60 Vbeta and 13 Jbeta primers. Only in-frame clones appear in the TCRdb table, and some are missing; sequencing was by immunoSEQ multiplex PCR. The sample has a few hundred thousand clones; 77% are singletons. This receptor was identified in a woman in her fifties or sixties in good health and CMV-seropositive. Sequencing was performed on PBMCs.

The CDR3 sequence is CASSSPGQGWTEAFF. The CDR3 coding sequence is TGTGCCAGCAGTTCCCCGGGACAGGGGTGGACTGAAGCTTTCTTT. V and J are TRBV28 and TRBJ1-1, with TRBD1 matching over 10 bases. The CDR3 loop spans 15 amino acids. Germline CDR1 and CDR2: MDHEN and SYDVKM. V trimming: 4 bases; J trimming: 5 bases; junction bases outside the gene matches: 7.